This T cell receptor beta chain derives from a study of T cells after yellow fever vaccination (dated by TCRdb to the late 2010s). Looking at the study overall: The SMART-Seq v4 Ultra Low Input RNA kit was used to prepare libraries from fractions with low cell numbers. To follow T-cell clones before and after primary and booster YFV17D yellow fever vaccination, bulk TCR alpha and beta repertoires were sequenced over time. Two healthy male donors made up the cohort, one aged 18 to 29 years and the other aged 30 to 40 years. Blood was drawn at multiple timepoints before and after primary and secondary immunization, with bulk PBMC replicates and cell subsets isolated.

Read against the paper, the sample's treatment or condition label means: live attenuated yellow fever vaccine strain. At every blood-draw timepoint, two biological replicates of bulk PBMCs were collected. A standard Ficoll-Paque protocol was used to isolate PBMCs from peripheral blood. TriZol was used to extract RNA from bulk PBMCs, CD4 and CD8 fractions, and dextramer-positive and dextramer-negative fractions. Paper-wide results and their limitations: Computational filtering was required because FACS-sorted repertoires could contain abundant contaminating clonotypes from the bulk population. After the booster, most clones that had expanded after primary vaccination were detected again (roughly 95% of CD4 and over 75% of CD8), suggesting broad maintenance of memory. A small fraction of clonotypes showed up in both the CD4 and CD8 compartments, probably as a result of convergent recombination. Compared with the primary T-cell response, the secondary T-cell response was faster but weaker, reaching its peak on day 5 rather than on day 15. Because only two donors were included in the study, the extent to which the findings can be generalized is limited.

Including cysteine and phenylalanine, the CDR3 has 13 amino acids. The retained sequence is limited to the CDR3, 39 bases, with the frame set at the first base. The reads were generated on an Illumina NovaSeq 6000. Synthesis of TCR cDNA relied on 5'RACE template switching, a step that introduced a universal primer site along with unique molecular identifiers. Priming of cDNA synthesis was performed from both the TCR alpha and TCR beta constant segments. Library amplification used two PCR steps, and the second PCR step added sample barcodes and sequencing adapters. Sequencing of libraries was done on Illumina HiSeq 2500 (2x100 bp) or NovaSeq (2x150 bp). As for the original processing: Reads were demultiplexed and collapsed into UMI consensus sequences with MIGEC, and V(D)J alignment was performed with MiXCR. Clonotypes responding to the vaccine were identified with edgeR on replicate PBMC samples, with the criteria of FDR below 0.01 and a log2 fold change above 5 up to day 15. CD4 or CD8 identity was assigned to each bulk clonotype according to whether the clonotype was present at higher abundance in the sequenced CD4 repertoire or the sequenced CD8 repertoire. Clones were called with MiXCR by TCRdb after fastp trimmed the public reads at Q25, and only in-frame beta chains were retained. Each entry merges the rows of one CDR3 protein and shows their most common DNA and genes. The V and J calls follow TCRdb's processing rather than the paper's. The sample includes 300,000 to 350,000 distinct CDR3 sequences, with around 4.1% observed a single time. 20% to 25% of the sample is held by the ten biggest clonotypes.

Worth noting for this clonotype: Its specific antigen is unknown. One base away lies a much larger clone, so this may be a sequencing read error.

The input for sequencing was PBMCs, taken 5 days after the yellow fever booster vaccination. This sequence was found in a man between 18 and 35 years old who received the YFV17D yellow fever vaccine. The rearranged chain carries TRBV12-3 or TRBV12-4 and TRBJ2-2; no D gene call is confident. The CDR3 region: CACSFGVSGELFF. The DNA is TGTGCCTGCAGTTTTGGAGTTTCCGGGGAGCTGTTTTTT.